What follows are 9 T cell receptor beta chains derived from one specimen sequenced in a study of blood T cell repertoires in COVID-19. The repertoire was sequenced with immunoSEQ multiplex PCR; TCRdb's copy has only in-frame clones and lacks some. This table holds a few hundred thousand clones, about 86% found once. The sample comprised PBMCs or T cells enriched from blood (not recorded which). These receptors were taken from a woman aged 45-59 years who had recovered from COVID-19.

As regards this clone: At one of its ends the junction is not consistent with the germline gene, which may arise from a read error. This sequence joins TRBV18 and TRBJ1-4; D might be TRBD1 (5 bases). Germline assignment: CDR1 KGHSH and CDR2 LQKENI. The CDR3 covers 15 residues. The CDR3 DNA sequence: TGTGCCAGCTCTCCACGAAGGGGCGATAATGAAAAACTGTTTTTT. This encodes CASSPRRGDNEKLFF.

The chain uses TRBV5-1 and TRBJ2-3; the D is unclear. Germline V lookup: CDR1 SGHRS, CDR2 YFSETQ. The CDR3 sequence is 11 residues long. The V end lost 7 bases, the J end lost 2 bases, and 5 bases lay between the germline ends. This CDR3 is CASQNTDTQYF. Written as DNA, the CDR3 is TGCGCCAGCCAAAACACAGATACGCAGTATTTT.

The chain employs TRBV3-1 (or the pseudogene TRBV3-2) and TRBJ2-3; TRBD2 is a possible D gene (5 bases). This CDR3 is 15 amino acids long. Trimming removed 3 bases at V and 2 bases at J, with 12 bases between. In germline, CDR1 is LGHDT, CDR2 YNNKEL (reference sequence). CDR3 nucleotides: TGTGCCAGCAGCCAGAACAGACTACCCACAGATACGCAGTATTTT. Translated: CASSQNRLPTDTQYF.

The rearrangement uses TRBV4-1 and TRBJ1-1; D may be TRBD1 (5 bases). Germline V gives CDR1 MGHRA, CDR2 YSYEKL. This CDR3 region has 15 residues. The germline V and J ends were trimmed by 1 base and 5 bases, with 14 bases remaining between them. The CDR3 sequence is CASSQGPGLWTEAFF. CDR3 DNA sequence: TGCGCCAGCAGCCAAGGTCCAGGGCTATGGACTGAAGCTTTCTTT.

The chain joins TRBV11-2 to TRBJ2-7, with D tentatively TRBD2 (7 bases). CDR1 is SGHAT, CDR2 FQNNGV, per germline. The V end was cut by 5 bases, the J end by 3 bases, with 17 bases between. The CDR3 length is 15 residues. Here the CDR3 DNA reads TGTGCCAGCAGCCCAGGGGCTAGCGGCGTCTACGAGCAGTACTTC. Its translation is CASSPGASGVYEQYF.

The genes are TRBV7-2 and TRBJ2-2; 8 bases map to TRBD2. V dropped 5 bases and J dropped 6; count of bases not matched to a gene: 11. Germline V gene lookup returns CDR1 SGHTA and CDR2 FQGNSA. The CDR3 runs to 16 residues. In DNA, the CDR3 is TGTGCCAGCAGCCCGAGGAGCGGGGGAAAGTCCGGGGAGCTGTTTTTT. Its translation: CASSPRSGGKSGELFF.

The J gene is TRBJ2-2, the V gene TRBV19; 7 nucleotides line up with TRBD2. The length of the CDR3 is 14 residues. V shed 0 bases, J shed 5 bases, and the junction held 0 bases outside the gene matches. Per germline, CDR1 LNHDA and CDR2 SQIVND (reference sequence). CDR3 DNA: TGTGCCAGTAGTATAGAAGCGGGAACCGGGGAGCTGTTTTTT. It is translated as CASSIEAGTGELFF.

The CDR3 reads CASQWQATMNTEAFF. The CDR3 DNA follows: TGTGCCTCCCAATGGCAGGCGACAATGAACACTGAAGCTTTCTTT. The chain carries TRBV7-9 and TRBJ1-1; D is uncertain. Trimming removed 11 bases at V and 0 bases at J, with 19 bases between. The CDR3 has 15 amino acids. Germline V CDR1 and CDR2: SEHNR, FQNEAQ (reference sequence).

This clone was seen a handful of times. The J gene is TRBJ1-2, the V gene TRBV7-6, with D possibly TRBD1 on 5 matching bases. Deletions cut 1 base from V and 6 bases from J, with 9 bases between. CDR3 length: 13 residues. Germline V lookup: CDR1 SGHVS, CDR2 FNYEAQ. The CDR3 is CASSLVQGDGYTF. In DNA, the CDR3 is TGTGCCAGCAGCTTAGTTCAAGGGGATGGCTACACCTTC.